The clone carrying this T cell receptor beta chain was detected many times. Time point indicated: newly diagnosed GD, antithyroid drugs for less than 3 months. With RNA extracted from PBMCs as input, the TCR library was made. Germline loops: CDR1 MNHNS, CDR2 SASEGT. The CDR3 spans 13 residues. V was pared by 6 bases and J by 5 bases, with 14 bases between. The source of the sample is a study of regulatory T cells in long-lasting Graves disease. Arm-PCR of CDR3 regions and iRepertoire HTBI primers were the basis on which TCR beta libraries were built. TCRdb re-called the multiplex PCR reads through MiXCR, storing one row per CDR3 protein. The data hold roughly 500,000 distinct CDR3 sequences, with approximately 12% observed a single time. This sample was shared with a second study, whose subject was T cells in Graves' hyperthyroidism and ophthalmopathy.

The material was peripheral blood mononuclear cells (PBMCs), obtained at new diagnosis, from a patient treated with antithyroid drugs. The rearrangement uses TRBV6-1 and TRBJ2-7, with D perhaps matching TRBD2 (6 bases). The TCR originated in a man between 25 and 39 years old with Graves disease. The CDR3 region is CASRIRDWDEQYF. In DNA form, the CDR3 reads TGTGCCAGCAGAATCCGGGACTGGGACGAGCAGTACTTC.